This T cell receptor (beta chain) was observed in a study of shared clonotypes between healthy human individuals (dated by TCRdb to the early 2020s). A note on the overall study: The cohort included a few men and a couple of women between 18 and 49 years of age. For each donor, CD4 naive and CD4 memory were each run on three plates, CD8 naive on two plates, and CD8 memory on one plate. Different laboratories and diverse techniques were used to prepare libraries and sequence TCR repertoires, to increase sequencing depth and limit assay-specific biases. To estimate repertoire size and how much clonotypes are shared between individuals, the study performed deep sequencing of blood TCR repertoires from a handful of healthy adults. Between about 0.8 and 9 billion PBMCs per donor were obtained by leukapheresis.

Note on this clone: Its antigen is still unknown. No much larger clone is present one base from it, and per-base qualities are unavailable.

Healthy HIV-negative adults with no recently reported acute infections or vaccinations were included as donors. Every donor was a Caucasian adult living in Nashville, Tennessee, USA. CD4+ T cells were enriched by magnetic negative selection; naive cells were then positively selected on CD45RA, and the negative fraction formed the memory subset. After blood collection by leukapheresis, PBMCs were isolated using Ficoll-Histopaque density gradient centrifugation and then cryopreserved in the vapor phase of liquid nitrogen. Analytical flow cytometry was used to check the purity and quantity of every magnetically sorted T cell population. Each sorted fraction had its genomic DNA isolated and then quantified by UV absorbance on a Nanodrop 2000c. Using the deep immunoSEQ assay, multiplex PCR amplified TCR CDR3 regions from genomic DNA. Extracted genomic DNA from each cell subset was distributed evenly across all wells of several immunoSEQ 96-well plates, and each plate was treated as a replicate. For sorted subsets, roughly 200 ng genomic DNA, equal to 25,000 to 35,000 T cell genomes, was loaded into each replicate PCR. Purified libraries were measured with a Qubit 3.0 fluorometer, size-checked on a Bioanalyzer 2100, and measured again with the KAPA Library Quantification kit. Every immunoSEQ 96-well plate was sequenced on a dedicated single-read 150-cycle Illumina NextSeq 550 flow cell. The authors' analysis ran thus. The immunoSEQ output contained only junctional sequences without quality scores, so filtering could not match that applied to full-length reads. To assign V/J genes and CDR3, sequences were annotated using PyIR, a Python wrapper for IgBLAST v1.9, with IMGT germline references. Reads were filtered out if the reads had weak V/J assignments (E-value above 1e-6), no CDR3, stop codons, out-of-frame junctions, or ambiguous translated residues. V3J clonotypes were defined as sequences sharing an identical inferred V gene, J gene, and CDR3 amino acid sequence. To compute the percentage overlap between repertoires, the number of shared unique clonotypes was divided by the size of the smaller repertoire. RTK rarefaction, the Chao1 estimator, and Recon v2.1 estimates of unobserved clonotypes were used to assess repertoire richness. For all TCRbeta clonotypes obtained by the gDNA method from a handful of donors, generation probabilities were computed with OLGA. The clones in this table, taken by TCRdb from immuneACCESS, are in-frame only. Not every clone is retained; where verified, under half of the shortfall comes from an unresolved V gene, and the cause of the rest is unknown. The V and J calls and clone size come from that table; D and trimming were worked out from the DNA. Recorded for this sample are about 1.5 million clones; approximately 98% of them occurred a single time. The ten largest make up about 0.4% of the sample.

V and J lose 4 bases and 0 bases, and a span of 7 bases separates them. CDR1 is given as SGHRS and CDR2 as YFSETQ, both from the germline V gene. Inclusive of the bounding cysteine and phenylalanine, the CDR3 is 13 residues long. This entry keeps only the CDR3 DNA: 39 bases, framed from base 1. Study-level results and caveats: The small number of donors limited the genetic and exposure-history diversity represented. Sampling was restricted to blood, and TCR repertoires in tissue are likely to differ from TCR repertoires in blood. Naive subsets generally had larger estimated clonotype richness than memory subsets. Compared with non-shared clonotypes, clonotypes shared by all four sorted-subset donors had higher generation probabilities. Even with the large sequencing depth, rarefaction of the sorted-subset datasets indicated that sequencing was incomplete. When several donors were compared, the shared fraction of clonotypes was 5% to 6.5% for naive CD4, less than 4% for naive CD8, roughly 2.5% for memory CD4, and about 0.36% for memory CD8. Based on pairwise subsampling, the degree of clonotype sharing among donors was expected to be affected by sequencing depth.

This sequence was found in a man aged 25 to 40 in good health. The sample comprised naive CD4+ T cells sorted from blood. What the cell subset or site label conveys for this sample: CD45RA+ positively selected. The rearrangement combines TRBV5-1 with TRBJ1-2; no D gene is confidently identified. The DNA reads TGCGCCAGCAGCACGACAACTAACTATGGCTACACCTTC. Translated, this is CASSTTTNYGYTF.